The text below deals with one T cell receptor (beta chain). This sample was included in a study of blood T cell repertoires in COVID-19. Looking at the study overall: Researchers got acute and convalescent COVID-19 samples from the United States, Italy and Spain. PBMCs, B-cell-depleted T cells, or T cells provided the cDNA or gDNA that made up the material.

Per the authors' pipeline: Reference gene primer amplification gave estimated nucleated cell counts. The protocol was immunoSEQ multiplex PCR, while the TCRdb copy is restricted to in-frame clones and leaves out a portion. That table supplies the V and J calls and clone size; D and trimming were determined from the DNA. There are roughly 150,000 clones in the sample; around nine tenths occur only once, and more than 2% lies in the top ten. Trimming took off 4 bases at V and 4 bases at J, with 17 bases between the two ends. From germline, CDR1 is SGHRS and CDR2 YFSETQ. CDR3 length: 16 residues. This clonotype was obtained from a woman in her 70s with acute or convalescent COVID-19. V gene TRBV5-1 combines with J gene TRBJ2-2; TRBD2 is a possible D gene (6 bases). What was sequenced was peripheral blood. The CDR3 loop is CASSQGGGRITGELFF. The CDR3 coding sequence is TGCGCCAGCAGCCAGGGTGGAGGGCGCATCACCGGGGAGCTGTTTTTT. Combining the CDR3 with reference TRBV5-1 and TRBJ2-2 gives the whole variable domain KAGVTQTPRYLIKTRGQQVTLSCSPISGHRSVSWYQQTPGQGLQFLFEYFSETQRNKGNFPGRFSGRQFSNSRSEMNVSTLELGDSALYLCASSQGGGRITGELFFGEGSRLTVL.